These 15 T cell receptor beta chains share one sample of origin, sequenced in a study of blood T cell repertoires in COVID-19. The repertoire was sequenced with immunoSEQ multiplex PCR; TCRdb's copy has only in-frame clones and lacks some. Of roughly 74,000 clones in the sample, around 89% are singletons; the top ten hold 0.9% to 1.5%. Specimen: PBMCs or T cells enriched from blood (not recorded which). These receptors came from a woman between 50 and 59 years old with acute COVID-19.

V and J are TRBV24-1 and TRBJ2-7; weak D call: TRBD2 (5 bases). Germline CDR1 is KGHDR and CDR2 is SFDVKD. Between the trimmed V and J ends, which lost 9 bases and 3 bases, there was a span of 17 bases. The CDR3 length is 14 residues. CDR3 amino acids: CATADGLRDYEQYF. The DNA for the CDR3 is TGTGCCACCGCCGACGGCTTACGGGACTACGAGCAGTACTTC.

The gene calls are TRBV3-1 (or the pseudogene TRBV3-2) and TRBJ1-5, with D possibly matching TRBD1 (5 bases). The germline V gene encodes CDR1 LGHDT and CDR2 YNNKEL (reference sequence). CDR3 length equals 14 residues. Trimming shortened V by 3 bases and J by 7 bases, and 13 bases separated the two germline ends. The chain's CDR3 is CASSQGGEGQPQHF. In DNA, the CDR3 is TGTGCCAGCAGCCAGGGGGGGGAGGGCCAGCCCCAGCATTTT.

This chain links TRBV6-5 with TRBJ2-1; possible D gene TRBD2, 7 bases. Germline V lookup: CDR1 MNHEY, CDR2 SVGAGI. The V end lost 8 bases, the J end lost 1 base, and 15 bases lay between the germline ends. The CDR3 is 15 amino acids. The CDR3 bases are TGTGCCAGCTCCGAGGGGGGGAAGTCCTACAATGAGCAGTTCTTC. Protein: CASSEGGKSYNEQFF.

The gene calls are TRBV29-1 and TRBJ2-1; 12 nucleotides align to TRBD2. Germline CDR1 is SQVTM and CDR2 is ANQGSEA. With 1 base clipped from V and 6 bases from J, the junction kept 10 bases outside the gene matches. CDR3 length equals 17 residues. CDR3 region: CSVEGGPSGRASNEQFF. CDR3 in DNA: TGCAGCGTTGAAGGGGGTCCTAGCGGGAGGGCGAGCAATGAGCAGTTCTTC.

A few counts support this clone. The junction does not match germline at one end; this may be a read error. V and J are TRBV7-9 and TRBJ1-2, with 7 positions matching TRBD1. The CDR3 is made up of 15 amino acids. The germline V gene has CDR1 SEHNR and CDR2 FQNEAQ (reference sequence). CDR3 nucleotides: TGTGCCAGCAGCCTAGCGACAGGGTTTGGTGATGGCTACACCTTC. It translates to CASSLATGFGDGYTF. Full variable domain (outside the CDR3, taken from reference TRBV7-9 and TRBJ1-2): DTGVSQNPRHKITKRGQNVTFRCDPISEHNRLYWYRQTLGQGPEFLTYFQNEAQLEKSRLLSDRFSAERPKGSFSTLEIQRTEQGDSAMYLCASSLATGFGDGYTFGSGTRLTVV.

The chain links TRBV9 to TRBJ1-4, with 7 bases matching TRBD1. Germline values: CDR1 SGDLS, CDR2 YYNGEE. CDR3 size: 15 residues. V was pared by 4 bases and J by 1 base, with 4 bases of the junction left unmatched. CDR3 amino acids: CASSQRQGTNEKLFF. CDR3 in DNA: TGTGCCAGCAGCCAGAGACAGGGAACTAATGAAAAACTGTTTTTT.

The V call is TRBV14, the J call TRBJ1-4; D is undetermined. V was trimmed by 0 bases and J by 0 bases, leaving 11 bases between them. There are 17 residues in the CDR3. Germline lookup yields CDR1 SGHDN and CDR2 FVKESK. CDR3 sequence reads: CASSQDAQAATNEKLFF. In DNA, the CDR3 is TGTGCCAGCAGCCAAGATGCCCAGGCTGCAACTAATGAAAAACTGTTTTTT.

Remarks on this clone: At one of its ends the junction is not consistent with the germline gene, which may arise from a read error. The sample holds other DNA sequences that translate to the same CDR3. This chain uses TRBV6-5 with TRBJ2-7, with TRBD2 matching 10 bases. From germline, CDR1 is MNHEY and CDR2 SVGAGI. This CDR3 comprises 14 residues. As DNA, the CDR3 is TGTGCCAGCGGAACAGCGGGAGGGGCCTACGAACAGTACTTC. This translates into CASGTAGGAYEQYF.

The chain joins TRBV3-1 (or the pseudogene TRBV3-2) to TRBJ2-7, with D possibly being TRBD1 (6 bases). V lost 2 bases and J lost 6, with 17 bases in between. The CDR3 runs to 15 residues. Germline V gene sequence: CDR1 LGHDT, CDR2 YNNKEL (reference sequence). The CDR3 sequence is CASSQNAGTSGEQYF. The CDR3 nucleotides read TGTGCCAGCAGCCAAAACGCCGGGACATCGGGCGAGCAGTACTTC.

This clone has just a few counts. J is TRBJ1-5 and V is TRBV28; 7 nucleotides agree with TRBD1. This CDR3 has 15 amino acids. After removal of 6 bases from V and 2 bases from J, the junction contained 7 bases not matched to a gene. The germline V gene has CDR1 MDHEN and CDR2 SYDVKM. CDR3 residues: CASSTTGIGNQPQHF. DNA of the CDR3: TGTGCCAGCAGCACGACAGGGATAGGCAATCAGCCCCAGCATTTT.

The chain uses TRBV5-4 and TRBJ2-7; TRBD1 matches 9 bases. J gave up 5 bases and V 2 bases, and 5 bases lay outside the gene matches. The CDR3 length is 14 residues. Germline CDR1 is SGHNT and CDR2 is YYREEE (reference sequence). CDR3 protein: CASSFSGQGNEQYF. The CDR3 nucleotides read TGTGCCAGCAGCTTTTCCGGACAGGGGAACGAGCAGTACTTC.

This clone turned up a few times. The V gene is TRBV6-6, the J gene TRBJ2-3; 13 nucleotides match TRBD2. The V gene end was trimmed by 5 bases and the J gene end by 5 bases; junction bases not matched to a gene: 13. Looked up from germline, CDR1 is MNHNY and CDR2 is SVGAGI (reference sequence). There are 18 residues in the CDR3. CDR3 region: CASSLTPLAGGLGDTQYF. The CDR3 DNA sequence: TGTGCCAGCAGTCTTACTCCACTAGCGGGAGGGTTGGGAGATACGCAGTATTTT.

The chain has TRBV16 and TRBJ1-5; D uncertain. From germline, CDR1 is KGHSY and CDR2 FQNENV. V was shortened by 0 bases and J by 4 bases, with 10 bases between the two germline ends. The CDR3 is 15 residues long. CDR3 nucleotides: TGTGCCAGCAGCCAATCCTCCGTGGCAAATCAGCCCCAGCATTTT. This translates into CASSQSSVANQPQHF.

V is TRBV19 and J is TRBJ1-2, with D uncertain. This CDR3 is built from 15 residues. Trimming removed 5 bases at V and 8 bases at J, with 21 bases between. Per germline, CDR1 LNHDA and CDR2 SQIVND (reference sequence). CDR3 nucleotides: TGTGCCAGTAGTCACCCGCGGGGAGAGGTGGACGGCTACACCTTC. The encoded protein is CASSHPRGEVDGYTF. Filled out from reference TRBV19 and TRBJ1-2, the complete variable domain reads DGGITQSPKYLFRKEGQNVTLSCEQNLNHDAMYWYRQDPGQGLRLIYYSQIVNDFQKGDIAEGYSVSREKKESFPLTVTSAQKNPTAFYLCASSHPRGEVDGYTFGSGTRLTVV.

The genes are TRBV7-9 and TRBJ2-7; possibly TRBD1 for D (6 bases). Germline-derived CDR1 and CDR2 are SEHNR and FQNEAQ (reference sequence). V shed 1 base and J shed 0 bases, with 10 bases lying between them. The CDR3 is 15 amino acids. CDR3 coding DNA: TGTGCCAGCAGCTTAGACAGGGCATTCTCCTACGAGCAGTACTTC. Translating it yields CASSLDRAFSYEQYF.